This passage covers 10 T cell receptor beta chains from one sample sequenced in a study of T cell responses to AZD1222 COVID-19 vaccine (dated by TCRdb to the early 2020s). Library method: the immunoSEQ multiplex PCR assay. What TCRdb holds here is the immuneACCESS table cut down to in-frame rearrangements. Part of the clones is not present; checked against another copy, under half of the missing clones reflect an unresolved V gene, and the others are unexplained. The sample table shows approximately 180,000 clones, and roughly 92% are seen once. The ten biggest clones cover 2.6% of the sample. Read against the paper, the sample's time point label means: baseline before first vaccination. Material: peripheral blood, obtained on day 0 of AZD1222 vaccination. Source of these receptors: an adult in good health.

The chain combines TRBV5-1 with TRBJ1-5, with D possibly TRBD1 on 5 matching bases. The CDR3 sequence is 14 residues long. Trimming took 0 bases from V and 5 from J, leaving 9 bases between them. Germline V gene sequence: CDR1 SGHRS, CDR2 YFSETQ. Here the CDR3 reads CASSLEQGHQPQHF. In DNA, the CDR3 is TGCGCCAGCAGCTTGGAGCAGGGCCATCAGCCCCAGCATTTT.

This clone was picked up one time. V gene TRBV19 combines with J gene TRBJ2-2, with 8 bases fitting TRBD1. The ends lost 4 bases at V and 4 bases at J; junction bases unmatched: 5. Per germline, CDR1 LNHDA and CDR2 SQIVND (reference sequence). This CDR3 is 15 amino acids long. As DNA, the CDR3 is TGTGCCAGTAGTACTCGGGACAGGTCCACCGGGGAGCTGTTTTTT. Amino acids: CASSTRDRSTGELFF. The variable domain in full, with the rest retrieved from reference TRBV19 and TRBJ2-2, is DGGITQSPKYLFRKEGQNVTLSCEQNLNHDAMYWYRQDPGQGLRLIYYSQIVNDFQKGDIAEGYSVSREKKESFPLTVTSAQKNPTAFYLCASSTRDRSTGELFFGEGSRLTVL.

The gene calls are TRBV14 and TRBJ2-6; D possibly corresponds to TRBD1 (6 bases). Trimming pared 5 bases from V and 4 bases from J, leaving 12 bases between. This CDR3 has 15 residues. In germline, CDR1 is SGHDN, CDR2 FVKESK. CDR3 nucleotide sequence: TGTGCCAGCAGCAAACAGGGCTCAGGGGCCAACGTCCTGACTTTC. This gives the protein CASSKQGSGANVLTF.

The rearrangement joins TRBV27 to TRBJ2-2; unclear D gene. The germline V gene has CDR1 MNHEY and CDR2 SMNVEV (reference sequence). This CDR3 contains 19 residues. The V end lost 0 bases, the J end lost 4 bases, and 21 bases lay between the germline ends. CDR3 region: CASSLSLNLVHRPTGELFF. CDR3 nucleotide sequence: TGTGCCAGCAGTTTATCGTTGAATCTCGTGCACCGGCCCACCGGGGAGCTGTTTTTT.

The DNA for the CDR3 is TGTGCCACCAGCAGAGGGGGTAACAATGAGCAGTTCTTC. This encodes CATSRGGNNEQFF. This chain joins TRBV15 and TRBJ2-1; D not certain. Germline V gene lookup returns CDR1 LNHNV and CDR2 YYDKDF (reference sequence). The germline V and J ends were trimmed by 1 base and 5 bases, with 6 bases remaining between them. This CDR3 comprises 13 residues. Combining the CDR3 with reference TRBV15 and TRBJ2-1 gives the whole variable domain DAMVIQNPRYQVTQFGKPVTLSCSQTLNHNVMYWYQQKSSQAPKLLFHYYDKDFNNEADTPDNFQSRRPNTSFCFLDIRSPGLGDTAMYLCATSRGGNNEQFFGPGTRLTVL.

The V and J genes are TRBV19 and TRBJ2-7; 8 bases fit TRBD2. V was pared by 4 bases and J by 0 bases, with 2 bases of the junction left unmatched. Germline assignment: CDR1 LNHDA and CDR2 SQIVND (reference sequence). The CDR3 contains 14 residues. Here the CDR3 DNA reads TGTGCCAGTAGTAAAAGCGGGAGCTCCTACGAGCAGTACTTC. Its protein product is CASSKSGSSYEQYF. The variable domain in full, with the rest retrieved from reference TRBV19 and TRBJ2-7, is DGGITQSPKYLFRKEGQNVTLSCEQNLNHDAMYWYRQDPGQGLRLIYYSQIVNDFQKGDIAEGYSVSREKKESFPLTVTSAQKNPTAFYLCASSKSGSSYEQYFGPGTRLTVT.

The genes are TRBV6-1 and TRBJ1-2, with 7 nucleotides matching TRBD1. The CDR3 totals 14 residues. The germline gives CDR1 MNHNS, CDR2 SASEGT. V shed 4 bases, J shed 4 bases, and the junction held 6 bases outside the gene matches. The CDR3 is CASSARQGGYGYTF. For the CDR3, the DNA is TGTGCCAGCAGTGCCCGACAGGGTGGCTATGGCTACACCTTC.

This clone appeared a single time. This chain joins TRBV20-1 and TRBJ2-7; the D is unclear. V was cut by 3 bases and J by 4 bases, with 16 bases left in between. Germline lookup yields CDR1 DFQATT and CDR2 SNEGSKA (reference sequence). CDR3 length equals 14 residues. CDR3 region: CSASPRQKPYEQYF. CDR3 coding DNA: TGCAGTGCTAGTCCGAGGCAGAAACCTTACGAGCAGTACTTC.

J is TRBJ1-4 and V is TRBV19; TRBD1 is a possible D gene (5 bases). The CDR3 covers 14 residues. The V gene's germline CDR1 is LNHDA and CDR2 SQIVND (reference sequence). The V end was cut by 9 bases, the J end by 3 bases, with 14 bases between. In nucleotides, the CDR3 is TGTGCCAGCTCAGGGATAACGGCTAATGAAAAACTGTTTTTT. The encoded protein is CASSGITANEKLFF.

The V call is TRBV19, the J call TRBJ1-5, with D unresolved. V lost 4 bases and J 0 bases, leaving 7 bases between the germline ends. The germline CDR1 and CDR2 sequences are LNHDA and SQIVND (reference sequence). The CDR3 loop spans 14 amino acids. DNA for the CDR3: TGTGCCAGTAGTAGCCTTAATAGCAATCAGCCCCAGCATTTT. It translates to CASSSLNSNQPQHF.